What follows are 21 T cell receptor beta chains derived from one specimen sequenced in a study of blood T cell repertoires in COVID-19. Libraries were prepared by immunoSEQ multiplex PCR; TCRdb keeps only in-frame clonotypes and omits some of them. The profile shows about 180,000 clones, around 88% of them singletons. What was sequenced was PBMCs or T cells enriched from blood (not recorded which). The source is a woman aged 30 to 39 who had recovered from COVID-19.

The CDR3 spells CATSAGDWYNEQFF. The CDR3 DNA sequence: TGTGCCACCAGTGCCGGGGACTGGTACAATGAGCAGTTCTTC. The chain employs TRBV24-1 and TRBJ2-1; maybe TRBD2 (6 bases). The V gene lost 5 bases and the J gene lost 4 bases, with 11 bases spanning the gap. Germline V CDR1 and CDR2: KGHDR, SFDVKD. The CDR3 covers 14 residues.

The genes are TRBV7-2 and TRBJ1-6; 7 positions agree with TRBD1. CDR1 SGHTA and CDR2 FQGNSA come from the germline V gene. V shed 3 bases and J 5 bases; nucleotides not matched to a gene: 4. The CDR3 runs 15 residues. For the CDR3, the DNA is TGTGCCAGCAGCTTGGGGACAGTAAATAATTCACCCCTCCACTTT. Amino acids: CASSLGTVNNSPLHF.

The chain is built from TRBV27 and TRBJ1-6; D is uncertain. The V end lost 1 base, the J end lost 0 bases, and 7 bases lay between the germline ends. The CDR3 spans 16 residues. The germline V gene has CDR1 MNHEY and CDR2 SMNVEV (reference sequence). The CDR3 DNA sequence: TGTGCCAGCAGTTTATTTGCCAGCTCCTATAATTCACCCCTCCACTTT. Residues: CASSLFASSYNSPLHF.

The chain has TRBV24-1 and TRBJ2-1; 9 bases are a match to TRBD2. The CDR3 contains 16 residues. The germline gives CDR1 KGHDR, CDR2 SFDVKD. Losses at the gene ends were 5 bases for V and 7 bases for J; bases not matched to a gene: 11. The CDR3 spells CATSGTAGGSWNEQFF. The DNA of the CDR3 is TGTGCCACCAGTGGTACAGCGGGAGGTTCTTGGAATGAGCAGTTCTTC.

The J gene is TRBJ2-1, the V gene TRBV12-5; D uncertain. From germline, CDR1 is LGHNT and CDR2 FRNRAP. The CDR3 is 13 residues long. Trimming pared 6 bases from V and 6 bases from J, leaving 12 bases between. The chain's CDR3 is CASGQQLGNEQFF. The CDR3 DNA follows: TGTGCTAGTGGACAGCAGCTTGGCAATGAGCAGTTCTTC.

This chain joins TRBV11-2 and TRBJ1-2, with a weak D call TRBD1 (6 bases). This CDR3 is 15 amino acids long. Germline CDR1 SGHAT, CDR2 FQNNGV. With 5 bases removed from V and 7 bases from J, the gap between germline ends came to 20 bases. This CDR3 reads CASSPQDSTFGGYTF. The CDR3 nucleotides read TGTGCCAGCAGCCCACAGGACAGCACTTTTGGTGGCTACACCTTC.

The chain recombines TRBV25-1 with TRBJ2-1; TRBD2 matches at 8 bases. V lost 3 bases and J lost 4; bases outside the gene matches: 5. CDR3 length: 15 residues. Per the germline V gene, CDR1 is MGHDK and CDR2 is SYGVNS. CDR3 amino acids: CASSEGGRPYNEQFF. CDR3 in DNA: TGTGCCAGCAGTGAGGGCGGGAGGCCTTACAATGAGCAGTTCTTC.

This chain uses TRBV19 with TRBJ2-5; 10 positions agree with TRBD1. V gave up 6 bases and J gave up 5 bases; unmatched junction bases: 3. The CDR3 contains 13 residues. Germline V CDR1 and CDR2: LNHDA, SQIVND (reference sequence). In nucleotides, the CDR3 is TGTGCCAGTAGCGGGACAGGGGACGAGACCCAGTACTTC. Translated: CASSGTGDETQYF.

The chain has TRBV27 and TRBJ2-1; 9 positions agree with TRBD2. The CDR3 consists of 15 residues. Trimming cost V 5 bases and J 3 bases; bases outside gene matches: 5. CDR1 and CDR2 (germline): MNHEY, SMNVEV (reference sequence). The CDR3, as DNA: TGTGCCAGCAGTACCCAGCGGGAGGTCTACAATGAGCAGTTCTTC. It yields the protein CASSTQREVYNEQFF.

The V call is TRBV15, the J call TRBJ2-4; D gene ambiguous. Per germline, CDR1 LNHNV and CDR2 YYDKDF (reference sequence). Trimming pared 0 bases from V and 6 bases from J, leaving 9 bases between. CDR3 length: 14 residues. The CDR3, as DNA: TGTGCCACCAGCAGAGATCTCTCCGGAAACATTCAGTACTTC. It translates to CATSRDLSGNIQYF.

This chain connects TRBV7-3 to TRBJ1-2, with 8 bases aligning to TRBD1. The CDR3 length is 14 residues. Germline CDR1 reads SGHTA; CDR2 reads FQGTGA. J was trimmed by 1 base and V by 5 bases; bases with no gene match: 3. The CDR3 protein is CASSPTGVNYGYTF. CDR3 coding DNA: TGTGCCAGCAGCCCGACAGGGGTTAACTATGGCTACACCTTC.

The rearrangement joins TRBV28 to TRBJ2-7, with 7 bases that match TRBD2. The CDR3 consists of 14 residues. V shed 5 bases, J shed 7 bases, and the junction held 11 bases outside the gene matches. CDR1 is MDHEN and CDR2 is SYDVKM in the germline V gene. The CDR3 is CASSTNGGLGEQYF. The CDR3 DNA sequence: TGTGCCAGCAGTACCAACGGGGGGTTAGGGGAGCAGTACTTC. The variable domain in full, completed from reference TRBV28 and TRBJ2-7, reads DVKVTQSSRYLVKRTGEKVFLECVQDMDHENMFWYRQDPGLGLRLIYFSYDVKMKEKGDIPEGYSVSREKKERFSLILESASTNQTSMYLCASSTNGGLGEQYFGPGTRLTVT.

The rearrangement joins TRBV6-6 to TRBJ2-5; 10 bases are shared with TRBD1. V was pared by 5 bases and J by 5 bases, with 8 bases of the junction left unmatched. The CDR3 consists of 15 residues. Germline V gene data show CDR1 as MNHNY and CDR2 as SVGAGI (reference sequence). CDR3 in amino acids: CASSHRDRGRETQYF. CDR3 coding DNA: TGTGCCAGCAGTCACCGGGACAGGGGTAGGGAGACCCAGTACTTC.

This rearrangement joins TRBV27 to TRBJ1-5, with D perhaps TRBD1 (6 bases). V dropped 2 bases and J dropped 4 bases, with 9 bases sitting between them. Germline CDR1 reads MNHEY; CDR2 reads SMNVEV (reference sequence). This CDR3 contains 14 residues. The CDR3 nucleotides read TGTGCCAGCAGTTTAGGGGGGGCTAATCAGCCCCAGCATTTT. Translated, it gives CASSLGGANQPQHF.

The chain employs TRBV27 and TRBJ2-3; TRBD2 aligns across 8 bases. Germline-derived CDR1 and CDR2 are MNHEY and SMNVEV (reference sequence). With 4 bases clipped from V and 8 bases from J, the junction kept 14 bases outside the gene matches. There are 16 residues in the CDR3. The CDR3 region has the DNA TGTGCCAGCAGTTCCATGGTAGCGGGACCTTTAGGTACGCAGTATTTT. Amino acid sequence: CASSSMVAGPLGTQYF.

The gene calls are TRBV27 and TRBJ1-1; 10 positions match TRBD1. The CDR3 is made up of 17 amino acids. The germline CDR1 and CDR2 sequences are MNHEY and SMNVEV (reference sequence). The trim removed 5 bases at V and 3 bases at J, leaving 12 bases unmatched. The CDR3: CASSLIRDRGFDTEAFF. The DNA for the CDR3 is TGTGCCAGCAGTCTGATCCGGGACAGGGGATTTGACACTGAAGCTTTCTTT.

The V gene is TRBV11-3, the J gene TRBJ2-5, with a tentative D call TRBD2 (5 bases). Germline V gives CDR1 SGHNT, CDR2 YENEEA. The CDR3 length is 15 residues. The V end was cut by 1 base, the J end by 5 bases, with 14 bases between. The CDR3 bases are TGTGCCAGCAGCTTAGGAACCGGGGAAGCGGAGACCCAGTACTTC. Translating gives CASSLGTGEAETQYF. The full variable domain, in which reference TRBV11-3 and TRBJ2-5 provide the parts outside the CDR3, is EAGVVQSPRYKIIEKKQPVAFWCNPISGHNTLYWYLQNLGQGPELLIRYENEEAVDDSQLPKDRFSAERLKGVDSTLKIQPAELGDSAVYLCASSLGTGEAETQYFGPGTRLLVL.

This CDR3 is CASSPRTGGISGYTF. CDR3 bases: TGTGCCAGCTCACCCCGGACAGGGGGCATCAGTGGCTACACCTTC. This rearrangement joins TRBV18 to TRBJ1-2; 11 bases map to TRBD1. The germline gives CDR1 KGHSH, CDR2 LQKENI. The ends lost 3 bases at V and 7 bases at J; junction bases unmatched: 7. The CDR3 contains 15 residues. Combining the CDR3 with reference TRBV18 and TRBJ1-2 gives the whole variable domain NAGVMQNPRHLVRRRGQEARLRCSPMKGHSHVYWYRQLPEEGLKFMVYLQKENIIDESGMPKERFSAEFPKEGPSILRIQQVVRGDSAAYFCASSPRTGGISGYTFGSGTRLTVV.

For this clone: This may be a read error: a much more frequent sequence differs by one nucleotide. The genes are TRBV5-8 and TRBJ2-3; 12 bases match TRBD2. This CDR3 has 15 residues. J lost 4 bases, V lost 5 bases, and 5 bases had no gene match. Germline loops: CDR1 SGHTS, CDR2 YDEGEE. The CDR3 DNA sequence: TGTGCCAGCAGGAGGGGACTAGCGGGCGCAGATACGCAGTATTTT. Its translation: CASRRGLAGADTQYF.

The V and J genes are TRBV6-5 and TRBJ2-2; D is undetermined. The germline V gene has CDR1 MNHEY and CDR2 SVGAGI. Trimming cost V 10 bases and J 1 base, with 10 bases left between them. CDR3 length: 13 amino acids. The CDR3 coding sequence is TGTGCCACCCCGAGAGTGAACACCGGGGAGCTGTTTTTT. It codes for CATPRVNTGELFF.

The chain uses TRBV5-6 and TRBJ1-2; a weak D match, TRBD1 (6 bases). CDR3 size: 12 residues. The germline CDR1 and CDR2 sequences are SGHDT and YYEEEE. V lost 7 bases to trimming and J lost 8 bases, with 15 bases between them. The CDR3 reads CASYTGLSGYTF. CDR3 sequence (DNA): TGTGCCAGCTATACAGGGCTCTCCGGCTACACCTTC.